This T cell receptor (beta chain) was identified during a study of T cell responses to AZD1222 COVID-19 vaccine. Sequencing was performed with immunoSEQ multiplex PCR; in TCRdb, only in-frame clones are kept and a portion is missing. In the table there are around 100,000 clones, roughly nine tenths of which are singletons. The length of the CDR3 is 14 residues. V lost 1 base, J lost 6 bases, and 3 bases stayed unmatched. From germline, CDR1 is LGHDT and CDR2 YNNKEL (reference sequence). This chain joins TRBV3-1 (or the pseudogene TRBV3-2) and TRBJ1-1, with 9 nucleotides matching TRBD1. The sequences come from peripheral blood, collected on day 0 of AZD1222 vaccination. This TCR was recovered from an adult in good health. The CDR3 DNA sequence: TGTGCCAGCAGCCAAGGGGACAGGGTGTCTGAAGCTTTCTTT. Its protein is CASSQGDRVSEAFF.